This T cell receptor (beta chain) was identified during a study of cytomegalovirus exposure and HLA in healthy donors. V was pared by 0 bases and J by 3 bases, with 3 bases of the junction left unmatched. CDR3 length: 15 amino acids. The germline V gene encodes CDR1 MRHNA and CDR2 SNTAGT. Amplification used 60 Vbeta primers and 13 Jbeta primers. Only in-frame clones appear in the TCRdb table, and some are missing; sequencing was by immunoSEQ multiplex PCR. This table has 90,000 to 120,000 clones, about 84% appearing once. This clone came up once. Antigen unknown. General study findings and limits: What a later analysis reportedly showed was that an Asian-associated ancestry cluster had fewer N-insertions than the approximately 700-donor mean. A previous analysis found most TCR beta V segments productive roughly 87% or roughly 30% of the time.

The sequence was obtained from a man aged 25-45 years in good health and CMV-seronegative. The genes are TRBV6-4 and TRBJ2-3, with TRBD2 identical over 7 bases. The sequencing input was PBMCs. CDR3 nucleotides: TGTGCCAGCAGTGACTCGGGCGGGGGAACAGATACGCAGTATTTT. It specifies CASSDSGGGTDTQYF.